The TCR beta chain described here comes from a study of human T cells and chemical hapten exposure. Study information: Application of 0.01% DPC to the upper back was done by patch test, with a reading at 6 days. Patients having alopecia areata, totalis or universalis were mostly female. Regarding the study as a whole: TCRs exceeding a frequency of 1 in 1000 stayed unchanged under DPC sensitization.

Sample time point: patch test 3, about 24 weeks after DPC sensitization. Treatment given: therapeutic diphenylcyclopropenone sensitization with weekly scalp DPC. The library put unique molecular identifiers onto individual cDNA molecules. MiXCR was run by TCRdb on the RACE reads, yielding one entry per CDR3 protein. The sample has about 84,000 distinct CDR3 sequences; 10% to 13% are singletons. This clonotype was seen at least ten times. What it binds is unknown. V dropped 0 bases and J dropped 2 bases, with 8 bases sitting between them. The CDR3 runs 15 residues. CDR1 is SGHRS, CDR2 YFSETQ, per germline.

The rearrangement joins TRBV5-1 to TRBJ1-4; D may be TRBD1 (5 bases). This clonotype was sampled from a woman aged 45-65 years with alopecia areata. Some clones in this sample may be carry-over from other donors' samples. The sequences come from whole blood, collected in connection with sensitization to the hapten diphenylcyclopropenone (DPC). In DNA form, the CDR3 reads TGCGCCAGCAGCTTGGATGCAGGGACTAATGAAAAACTGTTTTTT. Translation: CASSLDAGTNEKLFF. The whole variable domain, remainder taken from reference TRBV5-1 and TRBJ1-4, is KAGVTQTPRYLIKTRGQQVTLSCSPISGHRSVSWYQQTPGQGLQFLFEYFSETQRNKGNFPGRFSGRQFSNSRSEMNVSTLELGDSALYLCASSLDAGTNEKLFFGSGTQLSVL.